These 30 T cell receptor beta chains came from one sample sequenced in a study of T cells in Graves' hyperthyroidism and ophthalmopathy. RNA transcripts yielded amplified TCR beta CDR3 regions. The study used the HTBI primer set for a first-round RT-PCR of the TCR CDR3. TCRdb itself ran the multiplex PCR reads through MiXCR, one entry per CDR3 protein. The sample consists of hundreds of thousands of distinct CDR3 sequences, approximately 15% of them appearing once. Sequences were obtained from blood. The receptors were sampled from a woman in her twenties or thirties with Graves' hyperthyroidism.

This clonotype was seen repeatedly, ten times or more. Here the CDR3 DNA reads TGTGCCAGCAGTGCCCAGCGGGAGTCTAATAGTGAGCAGTTCTTC. Amino acid sequence: CASSAQRESNSEQFF. The V and J genes are TRBV28 and TRBJ2-1, with 8 bases identical to TRBD2. The germline V gene encodes CDR1 MDHEN and CDR2 SYDVKM. The CDR3 consists of 15 residues. V was pared by 5 bases and J by 9 bases, with 12 bases of the junction left unmatched.

In its sample, this clonotype was seen many times. The chain joins TRBV6-7 to TRBJ2-5; TRBD1 aligns across 7 bases. TRBV6-7 is an ORF for which the function is uncertain. This CDR3 contains 12 residues. The V and J ends lost 10 bases and 1 base, in that order; junction bases with no gene match: 3. The CDR3 loop is CATRTGQETQYF. The CDR3, as DNA: TGTGCCACCCGGACAGGCCAAGAGACCCAGTACTTC.

The sample holds a few counts of this clonotype. The genes are TRBV7-9 and TRBJ2-4, with 9 bases identical to TRBD2. Germline trimming cut 5 bases from V and 0 bases from J; bases unmatched to any gene: 11. CDR3 size: 18 residues. The V gene's germline CDR1 is SEHNR and CDR2 FQNEAQ (reference sequence). The CDR3 nucleotides are TGTGCCAGCAGCACACGGGGGGCGGGAGGGCTAGCCAAAAACATTCAGTACTTC. Translated, it gives CASSTRGAGGLAKNIQYF.

This clonotype came up many times. The junction shows a germline mismatch at one end, possibly a read error. The chain recombines TRBV6-2 or TRBV6-3 with TRBJ2-5; D tentatively reads TRBD1 or TRBD2 (5 bases each). Germline values: CDR1 MNHEY, CDR2 SVGEGT. The CDR3 has 16 amino acids. This CDR3 reads CANSYGPGRRSETQYF. The CDR3 DNA sequence: TGTGCCAACAGTTACGGACCGGGACGGCGCTCGGAGACCCAGTACTTC.

This clonotype is a singleton in its sample. The junction departs from germline at one end; a sequencing error may be responsible. This chain joins TRBV5-6 and TRBJ2-3; 8 nucleotides agree with TRBD2. This CDR3 comprises 16 residues. CDR1 and CDR2 from the germline V gene are SGHDT and YYEEEE. CDR3 coding DNA: TGTGCCAGCAGCTCGGTTGGGAGCGGGAGCACAGGTACGCAGTATTTT. It encodes CASSSVGSGSTGTQYF.

The sample holds many counts of this clonotype. The chain couples TRBV11-2 to TRBJ1-1; D is unresolved. V was shortened by 5 bases and J by 6 bases, with 10 bases between the two germline ends. The V gene's germline CDR1 is SGHAT and CDR2 FQNNGV. The CDR3 covers 12 residues. CDR3 nucleotide sequence: TGTGCCAGCAGCCTGACGGAACCTGAAGCTTTCTTT. This codes for CASSLTEPEAFF.

This clonotype was detected ten times or more. The gene calls are TRBV7-9 and TRBJ1-4, with D unclear. The CDR3 is made up of 11 amino acids. Per germline, CDR1 SEHNR and CDR2 FQNEAQ (reference sequence). V lost 1 base, J lost 11 bases, and 5 bases lay in between. DNA of the CDR3: TGTGCCAGCAGCTTAGGAGCGAAACTGTTTTTT. This codes for CASSLGAKLFF.

This clonotype occurred many times. J is TRBJ2-3 and V is TRBV9, with 10 bases matching TRBD2. Germline V gene data show CDR1 as SGDLS and CDR2 as YYNGEE. The CDR3 loop spans 16 amino acids. With 2 bases clipped from V and 4 bases from J, the junction kept 7 bases outside the gene matches. DNA of the CDR3: TGTGCCAGCAGCGTGGCCACTAGCGGGGCCCCAGATACGCAGTATTTT. This gives the protein CASSVATSGAPDTQYF.

Many counts were recorded for this clonotype. The J gene is TRBJ2-5, the V gene TRBV7-8; D ambiguous. The CDR3 length is 14 residues. V was shortened by 4 bases and J by 5 bases, with 14 bases between the two germline ends. CDR1 is SGHVS and CDR2 is FQNEAQ in the germline V gene. The CDR3 protein is CASSSTIRGETQYF. CDR3 bases: TGTGCCAGCAGCTCCACCATACGTGGGGAGACCCAGTACTTC.

Regarding this clonotype: The junction departs from germline at one end; a sequencing error may be responsible. CDR3 amino acids: CDSSLAGIGSGANVLTF. The CDR3 DNA sequence: TGTGACAGCAGTCTCGCAGGCATCGGGTCGGGGGCCAACGTCCTGACTTTC. The chain combines TRBV28 with TRBJ2-6, with unresolved D. Per germline, CDR1 MDHEN and CDR2 SYDVKM. The CDR3 length is 17 residues.

This clonotype was detected ten times or more. The J gene is TRBJ2-7, the V gene TRBV28; 8 bases match TRBD1. The CDR3 has 15 residues. CDR1 and CDR2 from the germline V gene are MDHEN and SYDVKM. With V trimmed by 6 bases and J by 0 bases, 7 bases remained unmatched. The CDR3 spells CASSLRGQVSYEQYF. DNA for the CDR3: TGTGCCAGCAGCCTGAGGGGACAGGTCTCCTACGAGCAGTACTTC.

Ten or more counts support this clonotype. The chain joins TRBV28 to TRBJ1-1; unclear D gene. V lost 5 bases and J lost 11, with 15 bases in between. Per germline, CDR1 MDHEN and CDR2 SYDVKM. The CDR3 sequence is 12 residues long. The CDR3, as DNA: TGTGCCAGCAGTCTGACTCTCATGGGTGCTTTCTTT. Residues: CASSLTLMGAFF.

The genes are TRBV28 and TRBJ1-6; unclear D gene. The CDR3 runs 14 residues. The V and J ends lost 4 bases and 10 bases respectively, with 14 bases between them. Germline V gene lookup returns CDR1 MDHEN and CDR2 SYDVKM. This chain's CDR3 is CASSSGELRSPLHF. The CDR3 DNA follows: TGTGCCAGCAGTTCCGGGGAACTTCGGTCACCCCTCCACTTT.

The table lists this clonotype with many counts. CDR3 nucleotides: TGTGCCAGCAGGGGGACTAGCGGGAGCTTTTCAGAGACCCAGTACTTC. It codes for CASRGTSGSFSETQYF. The V gene is TRBV2, the J gene TRBJ2-5; 14 bases agree with TRBD2. The CDR3 is 16 residues long. The germline CDR1 and CDR2 sequences are SNHLY and FYNNEI. Trimming at V came to 6 bases and at J to 4 bases, leaving 7 bases not matched to a gene. Full variable domain (missing parts from reference TRBV2 and TRBJ2-5): EPEVTQTPSHQVTQMGQEVILRCVPISNHLYFYWYRQILGQKVEFLVSFYNNEISEKSEIFDDQFSVERPDGSNFTLKIRSTKLEDSAMYFCASRGTSGSFSETQYFGPGTRLLVL.

As concerns this clonotype: One base away lies a much larger clone, so this may be a sequencing read error. V usage is TRBV19 and J usage is TRBJ2-5; either TRBD1 or TRBD2 may supply D (5 bases each). This CDR3 is 14 amino acids long. The germline CDR1 and CDR2 sequences are LNHDA and SQIVND (reference sequence). Between the trimmed V and J ends, which lost 6 bases and 4 bases, there was a span of 15 bases. CDR3 protein: CASRNMGTAETQYF. The CDR3 nucleotides are TGTGCCAGTAGAAACATGGGGACGGCAGAGACCCAGTACTTC.

Many counts were recorded for this clonotype. CDR3 bases: TGTGCCAGCAGCACGGGACAGGCCTACTCTGGGGCCAACGTCCTGACTTTC. This encodes CASSTGQAYSGANVLTF. The chain is built from TRBV7-3 and TRBJ2-6, with 8 nucleotides matching TRBD1. The CDR3 contains 17 residues. V lost 5 bases to trimming and J lost 0 bases; unmatched junction nucleotides: 6. From germline, CDR1 is SGHTA and CDR2 FQGTGA. Using reference TRBV7-3 and TRBJ2-6 for the parts outside the CDR3, the full variable domain is GAGVSQTPSNKVTEKGKYVELRCDPISGHTALYWYRQSLGQGPEFLIYFQGTGAADDSGLPNDRFFAVRPEGSVSTLKIQRTERGDSAVYLCASSTGQAYSGANVLTFGAGSRLTVL.

This clonotype was detected ten times or more. The chain couples TRBV7-9 to TRBJ2-7; D possibly corresponds to TRBD2 (6 bases). Germline values: CDR1 SEHNR, CDR2 FQNEAQ (reference sequence). The V and J ends lost 5 bases and 4 bases respectively, with 12 bases between them. The CDR3 runs 13 residues. The CDR3 region has the DNA TGTGCCAGCAGCCGCGGGGTTGGGTACGAGCAGTACTTC. It specifies CASSRGVGYEQYF. The whole variable domain, remainder taken from reference TRBV7-9 and TRBJ2-7, is DTGVSQNPRHKITKRGQNVTFRCDPISEHNRLYWYRQTLGQGPEFLTYFQNEAQLEKSRLLSDRFSAERPKGSFSTLEIQRTEQGDSAMYLCASSRGVGYEQYFGPGTRLTVT.

There are many counts of this clonotype. The rearrangement uses TRBV7-8 and TRBJ2-7, with 9 bases fitting TRBD2. The CDR3 is 15 residues long. Germline V lookup: CDR1 SGHVS, CDR2 FQNEAQ. The J segment lost 3 bases and the V segment lost 1 base, leaving 4 bases of the junction unmatched. In nucleotides, the CDR3 is TGTGCCAGCAGCTTAGAAGCGGGAGGTAACTACGAGCAGTACTTC. Its translation: CASSLEAGGNYEQYF.

The table lists this clonotype with many counts. The chain is built from TRBV28 and TRBJ2-7; 12 bases agree with TRBD2. There are 17 residues in the CDR3. V lost 3 bases, J lost 2 bases, and 8 bases stayed unmatched. The germline V gene has CDR1 MDHEN and CDR2 SYDVKM. CDR3 bases: TGTGCCAGCAGTTTCCCTAGCGGGAGGGCCGGAACCTACGAGCAGTACTTC. This translates into CASSFPSGRAGTYEQYF.

The rearrangement joins TRBV30 to TRBJ1-5; unclear D gene. V lost 1 base, J lost 3 bases, and 7 bases lay in between. This CDR3 comprises 13 residues. Germline lookup yields CDR1 GTSNPN and CDR2 SVGIG (reference sequence). CDR3 sequence reads: CAWSAEDNQPQHF. Here the CDR3 DNA reads TGTGCCTGGAGTGCGGAGGACAATCAGCCCCAGCATTTT.

The chain uses TRBV6-1 and TRBJ1-3; perhaps TRBD1 as D (5 bases). The germline CDR1 and CDR2 sequences are MNHNS and SASEGT. V was trimmed by 7 bases and J by 3 bases, leaving 13 bases between them. The CDR3 spans 14 residues. The CDR3 DNA follows: TGTGCCAGCAACGACAGAGAAAATGGAAACACCATATATTTT. Translation gives CASNDRENGNTIYF.

The gene calls are TRBV30 and TRBJ2-1; 8 bases map to TRBD1. Per germline, CDR1 GTSNPN and CDR2 SVGIG (reference sequence). The CDR3 is 15 amino acids. The V segment lost 3 bases and the J segment 6 bases; nucleotides outside the gene matches: 10. The CDR3 DNA is TGTGCCTGGAGCGGATCGGGACAGGCACGCAATGAGCAGTTCTTC. It encodes CAWSGSGQARNEQFF.

This clonotype was seen at least ten times. V gene TRBV2 combines with J gene TRBJ2-7; 7 bases agree with TRBD1. Germline V CDR1 and CDR2: SNHLY, FYNNEI. The CDR3 length is 14 residues. V lost 6 bases, J lost 0 bases, and 5 bases stayed unmatched. As DNA, the CDR3 is TGTGCCAGCAGCGACAGGGTTAGCTCCTACGAGCAGTACTTC. Its protein is CASSDRVSSYEQYF.

Ten or more counts support this clonotype. The V gene is TRBV27, the J gene TRBJ2-7; D ambiguous. V gave up 2 bases and J gave up 4 bases, with 9 bases separating them. The CDR3 length is 13 residues. From germline, CDR1 is MNHEY and CDR2 SMNVEV (reference sequence). In DNA form, the CDR3 reads TGTGCCAGCAGTTTAGGGCAGGATTACGAGCAGTACTTC. It codes for CASSLGQDYEQYF.

This clonotype was recorded a few times. The chain is built from TRBV9 and TRBJ2-3, with 8 positions matching TRBD2. CDR1 is SGDLS, CDR2 YYNGEE, per germline. Unmatched junction bases numbered 8, after V lost 3 bases and J lost 5 bases. The CDR3 covers 15 residues. The CDR3 DNA follows: TGTGCCAGCAGCGCCGGGGGGGTGGATCTAGATACGCAGTATTTT. This encodes CASSAGGVDLDTQYF.

Note on this clonotype: A much larger clone sits a single nucleotide away, making a read error possible. The V gene is TRBV29-1, the J gene TRBJ2-5; D might be TRBD2 (5 bases). Germline V CDR1 and CDR2: SQVTM, ANQGSEA. The CDR3 length is 14 residues. Trimming took off 4 bases at V and 9 bases at J, with 21 bases between the two ends. CDR3 sequence reads: CSVAGRLAMEAQYF. The CDR3 DNA sequence: TGCAGCGTTGCTGGGAGACTGGCCATGGAGGCCCAGTACTTC. The full variable domain, rest sourced from reference TRBV29-1 and TRBJ2-5, is SAVISQKPSRDICQRGTSLTIQCQVDSQVTMMFWYRQQPGQSLTLIATANQGSEATYESGFVIDKFPISRPNLTFSTLTVSNMSPEDSSIYLCSVAGRLAMEAQYFGPGTRLLVL.

The rearrangement joins TRBV5-6 to TRBJ2-4; TRBD1 or TRBD2 may be the D gene (5 bases each). The CDR3 runs 20 residues. Trimming stripped 3 bases from V and 3 bases from J, with 28 bases between. CDR1 and CDR2 from the germline V gene are SGHDT and YYEEEE. In DNA form, the CDR3 reads TGTGCCAGCAGCTCGGAGGTGGTGGTTAACAGGCTTTACGACAAAAACATTCAGTACTTC. Encoded protein: CASSSEVVVNRLYDKNIQYF.

This chain joins TRBV7-3 and TRBJ2-1, with D hard to call. Between the trimmed V and J ends, which lost 0 bases and 6 bases, there was a span of 12 bases. Germline V gene lookup returns CDR1 SGHTA and CDR2 FQGTGA. CDR3 size: 15 residues. In DNA form, the CDR3 reads TGTGCCAGCAGCTTAACGTGGTTGGGCGGCAATGAGCAGTTCTTC. It codes for CASSLTWLGGNEQFF. The entire variable domain, with the rest obtained from reference TRBV7-3 and TRBJ2-1, is as follows: GAGVSQTPSNKVTEKGKYVELRCDPISGHTALYWYRQSLGQGPEFLIYFQGTGAADDSGLPNDRFFAVRPEGSVSTLKIQRTERGDSAVYLCASSLTWLGGNEQFFGPGTRLTVL.

The J gene is TRBJ1-5, the V gene TRBV7-2; D is ambiguous. Per germline, CDR1 SGHTA and CDR2 FQGNSA. V gave up 0 bases and J gave up 5 bases, with 11 bases separating them. The CDR3 spans 15 residues. CDR3 in DNA: TGTGCCAGCAGCTTAGCTATCCAGCCAGATCAGCCCCAGCATTTT. Its protein is CASSLAIQPDQPQHF.

V and J are TRBV27 and TRBJ1-3; maybe TRBD1 (5 bases). CDR1 is MNHEY and CDR2 is SMNVEV in the germline V gene (reference sequence). There are 15 residues in the CDR3. Trimming took off 6 bases at V and 15 bases at J, with 27 bases between the two ends. CDR3 amino acids: CASSPQGLAGERKYF. As DNA, the CDR3 is TGTGCCAGCAGCCCGCAGGGACTAGCGGGAGAGAGGAAATATTTT.